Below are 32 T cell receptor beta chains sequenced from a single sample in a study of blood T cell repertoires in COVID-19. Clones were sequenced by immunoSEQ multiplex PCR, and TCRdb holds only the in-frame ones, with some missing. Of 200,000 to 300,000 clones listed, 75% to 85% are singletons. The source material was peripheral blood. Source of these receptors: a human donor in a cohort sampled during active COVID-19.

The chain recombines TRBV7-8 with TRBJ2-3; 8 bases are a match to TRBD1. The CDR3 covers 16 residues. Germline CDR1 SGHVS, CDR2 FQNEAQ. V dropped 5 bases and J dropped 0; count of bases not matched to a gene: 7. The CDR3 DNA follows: TGTGCCAGCAGCCCGGCGACAGGGGACAGCACAGATACGCAGTATTTT. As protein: CASSPATGDSTDTQYF. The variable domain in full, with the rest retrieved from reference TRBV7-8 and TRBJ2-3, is GAGVSQSPRYKVAKRGQDVALRCDPISGHVSLFWYQQALGQGPEFLTYFQNEAQLDKSGLPSDRFFAERPEGSVSTLKIQRTQQEDSAVYLCASSPATGDSTDTQYFGPGTRLTVL.

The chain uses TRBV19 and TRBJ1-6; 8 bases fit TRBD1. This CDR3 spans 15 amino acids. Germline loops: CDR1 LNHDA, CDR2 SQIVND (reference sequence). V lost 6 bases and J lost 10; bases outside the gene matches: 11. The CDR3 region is CASRTDREARSPLHF. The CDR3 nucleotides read TGTGCCAGTAGAACGGACAGGGAGGCAAGATCACCCCTCCACTTT.

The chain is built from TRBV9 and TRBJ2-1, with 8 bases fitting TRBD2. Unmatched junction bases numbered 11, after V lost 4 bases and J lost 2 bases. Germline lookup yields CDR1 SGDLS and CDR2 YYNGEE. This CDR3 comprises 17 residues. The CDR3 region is CASSSRGSGGPYNEQFF. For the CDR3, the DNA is TGTGCCAGCAGCTCCCGAGGAAGCGGGGGTCCCTACAATGAGCAGTTCTTC.

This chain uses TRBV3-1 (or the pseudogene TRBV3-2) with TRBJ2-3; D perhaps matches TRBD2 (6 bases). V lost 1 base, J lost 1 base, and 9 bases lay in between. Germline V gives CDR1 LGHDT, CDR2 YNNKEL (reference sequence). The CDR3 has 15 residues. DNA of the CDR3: TGTGCCAGCAGCCAAGTGCCTAGCGGCACAGATACGCAGTATTTT. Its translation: CASSQVPSGTDTQYF.

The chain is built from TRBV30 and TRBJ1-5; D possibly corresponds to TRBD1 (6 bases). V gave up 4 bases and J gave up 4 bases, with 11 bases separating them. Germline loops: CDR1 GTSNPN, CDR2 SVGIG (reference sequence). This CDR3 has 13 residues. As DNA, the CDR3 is TGTGCCTGGAATGGACAGACGAATCAGCCCCAGCATTTT. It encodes CAWNGQTNQPQHF.

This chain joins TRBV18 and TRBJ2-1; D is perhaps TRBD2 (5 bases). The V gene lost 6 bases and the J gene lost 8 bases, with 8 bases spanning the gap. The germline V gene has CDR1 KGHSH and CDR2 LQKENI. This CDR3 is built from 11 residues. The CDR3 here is CASSGEYEQFF. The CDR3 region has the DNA TGTGCCAGCTCGGGAGAATATGAGCAGTTCTTC.

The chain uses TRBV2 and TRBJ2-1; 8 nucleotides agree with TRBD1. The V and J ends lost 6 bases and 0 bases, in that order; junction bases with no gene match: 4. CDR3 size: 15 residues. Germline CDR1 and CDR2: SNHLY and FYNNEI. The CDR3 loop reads CASSGQGSSYNEQFF. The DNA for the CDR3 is TGTGCCAGCAGCGGACAGGGAAGCTCCTACAATGAGCAGTTCTTC.

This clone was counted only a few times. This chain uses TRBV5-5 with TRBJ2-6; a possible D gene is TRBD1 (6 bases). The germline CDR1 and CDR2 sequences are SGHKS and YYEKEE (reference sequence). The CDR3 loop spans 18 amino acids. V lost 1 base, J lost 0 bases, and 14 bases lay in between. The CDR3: CASSLRRDTLSGANVLTF. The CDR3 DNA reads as TGTGCCAGCAGCTTGCGTCGGGACACACTCTCTGGGGCCAACGTCCTGACTTTC.

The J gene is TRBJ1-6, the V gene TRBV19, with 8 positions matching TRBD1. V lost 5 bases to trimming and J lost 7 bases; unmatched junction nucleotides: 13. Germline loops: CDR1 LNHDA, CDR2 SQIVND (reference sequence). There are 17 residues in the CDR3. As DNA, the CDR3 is TGTGCCAGTAGTCCCGGACAGGGCCGAAGAGGAAATTCACCCCTCCACTTT. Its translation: CASSPGQGRRGNSPLHF.

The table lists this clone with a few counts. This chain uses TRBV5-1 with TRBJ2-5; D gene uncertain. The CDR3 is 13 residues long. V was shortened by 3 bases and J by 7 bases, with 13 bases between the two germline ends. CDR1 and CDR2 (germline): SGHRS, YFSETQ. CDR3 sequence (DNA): TGCGCCAGCAGCTCCCCCCTAGTGGTGACCCAGTACTTC. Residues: CASSSPLVVTQYF.

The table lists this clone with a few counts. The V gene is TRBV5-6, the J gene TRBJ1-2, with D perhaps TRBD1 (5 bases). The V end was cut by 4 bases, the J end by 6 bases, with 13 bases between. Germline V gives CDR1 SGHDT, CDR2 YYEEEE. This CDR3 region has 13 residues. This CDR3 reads CASSPVGADGYTF. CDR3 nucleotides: TGTGCCAGCAGCCCAGTTGGGGCAGATGGCTACACCTTC.

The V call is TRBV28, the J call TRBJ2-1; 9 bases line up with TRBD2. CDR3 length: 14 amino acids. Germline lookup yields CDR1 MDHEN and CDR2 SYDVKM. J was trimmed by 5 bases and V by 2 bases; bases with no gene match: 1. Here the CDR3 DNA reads TGTGCCAGCAGTTTAAGCGGGGGGAACAATGAGCAGTTCTTC. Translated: CASSLSGGNNEQFF.

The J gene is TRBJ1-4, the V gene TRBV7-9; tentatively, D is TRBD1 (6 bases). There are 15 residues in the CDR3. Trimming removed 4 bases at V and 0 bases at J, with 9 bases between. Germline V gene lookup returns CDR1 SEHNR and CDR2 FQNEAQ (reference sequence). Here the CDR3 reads CASSSSGATNEKLFF. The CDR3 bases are TGTGCCAGCAGCTCATCAGGGGCAACTAATGAAAAACTGTTTTTT.

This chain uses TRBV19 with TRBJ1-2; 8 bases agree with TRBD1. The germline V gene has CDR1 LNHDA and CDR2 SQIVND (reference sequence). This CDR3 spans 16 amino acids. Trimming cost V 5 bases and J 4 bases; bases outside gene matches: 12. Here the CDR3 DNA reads TGTGCCAGTAGTTCATCTCACCTGGACAGGGTCTATGGCTACACCTTC. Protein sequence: CASSSSHLDRVYGYTF.

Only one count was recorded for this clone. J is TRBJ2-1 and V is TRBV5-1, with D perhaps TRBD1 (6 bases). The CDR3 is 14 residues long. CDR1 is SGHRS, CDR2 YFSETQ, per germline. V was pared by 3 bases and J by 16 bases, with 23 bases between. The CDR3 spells CASSWGVMDSFLFF. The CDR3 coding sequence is TGCGCCAGCAGCTGGGGAGTCATGGACAGTTTTCTTTTCTTC.

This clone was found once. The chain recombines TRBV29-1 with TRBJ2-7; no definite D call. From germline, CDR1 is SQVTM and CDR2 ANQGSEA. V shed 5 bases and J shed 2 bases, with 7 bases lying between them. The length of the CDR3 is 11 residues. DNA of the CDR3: TGCAGCGTTTCAGGTGCCTACGAGCAGTACTTC. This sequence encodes CSVSGAYEQYF.

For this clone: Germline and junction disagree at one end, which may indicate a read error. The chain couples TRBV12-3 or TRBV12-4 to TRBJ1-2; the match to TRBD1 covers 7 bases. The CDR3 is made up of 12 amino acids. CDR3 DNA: TGTGCCAGCAGTTTTGGCCAGGGGGTAAACATCTTC. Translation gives CASSFGQGVNIF.

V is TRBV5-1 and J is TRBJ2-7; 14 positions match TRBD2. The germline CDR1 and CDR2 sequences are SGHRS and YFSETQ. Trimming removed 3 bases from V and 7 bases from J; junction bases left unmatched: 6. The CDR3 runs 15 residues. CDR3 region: CASSWGLAGEGEQYF. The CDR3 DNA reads TGCGCCAGCAGCTGGGGACTAGCGGGAGAGGGAGAGCAGTACTTC. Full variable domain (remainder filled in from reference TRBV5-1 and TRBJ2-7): KAGVTQTPRYLIKTRGQQVTLSCSPISGHRSVSWYQQTPGQGLQFLFEYFSETQRNKGNFPGRFSGRQFSNSRSEMNVSTLELGDSALYLCASSWGLAGEGEQYFGPGTRLTVT.

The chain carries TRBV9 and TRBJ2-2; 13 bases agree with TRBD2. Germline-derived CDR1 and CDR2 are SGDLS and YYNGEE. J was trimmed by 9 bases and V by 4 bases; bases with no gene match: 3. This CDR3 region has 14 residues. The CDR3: CASSLGLAGRELFF. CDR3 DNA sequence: TGTGCCAGCAGCTTGGGACTAGCGGGGCGGGAGCTGTTTTTT.

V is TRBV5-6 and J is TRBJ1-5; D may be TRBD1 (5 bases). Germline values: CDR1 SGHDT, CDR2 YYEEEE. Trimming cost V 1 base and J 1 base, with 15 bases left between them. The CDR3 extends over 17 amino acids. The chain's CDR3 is CASSLRGQGGSNQPQHF. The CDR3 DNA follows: TGTGCCAGCAGCTTGAGAGGCCAGGGAGGGAGCAATCAGCCCCAGCATTTT. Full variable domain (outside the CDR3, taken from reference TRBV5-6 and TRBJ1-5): DAGVTQSPTHLIKTRGQQVTLRCSPKSGHDTVSWYQQALGQGPQFIFQYYEEEERQRGNFPDRFSGHQFPNYSSELNVNALLLGDSALYLCASSLRGQGGSNQPQHFGDGTRLSIL.

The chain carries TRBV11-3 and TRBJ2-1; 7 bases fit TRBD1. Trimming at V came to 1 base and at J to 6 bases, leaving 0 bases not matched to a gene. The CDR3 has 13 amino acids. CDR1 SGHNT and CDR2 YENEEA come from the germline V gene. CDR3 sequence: CASSLGQGNEQFF. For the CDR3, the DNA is TGTGCCAGCAGCTTAGGACAGGGCAATGAGCAGTTCTTC.

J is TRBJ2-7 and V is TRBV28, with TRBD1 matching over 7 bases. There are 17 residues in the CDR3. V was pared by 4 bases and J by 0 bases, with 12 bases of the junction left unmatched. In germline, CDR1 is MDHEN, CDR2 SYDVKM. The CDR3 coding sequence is TGTGCCAGCAGTTACCGCATCGGGACAGAGAGCTCCTACGAGCAGTACTTC. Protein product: CASSYRIGTESSYEQYF.

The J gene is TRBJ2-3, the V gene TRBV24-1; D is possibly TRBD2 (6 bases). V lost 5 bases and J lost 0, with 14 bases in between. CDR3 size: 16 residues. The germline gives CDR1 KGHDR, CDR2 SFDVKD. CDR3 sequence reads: CATSAWGSGSTDTQYF. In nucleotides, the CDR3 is TGTGCCACCAGTGCCTGGGGGAGCGGGAGCACAGATACGCAGTATTTT.

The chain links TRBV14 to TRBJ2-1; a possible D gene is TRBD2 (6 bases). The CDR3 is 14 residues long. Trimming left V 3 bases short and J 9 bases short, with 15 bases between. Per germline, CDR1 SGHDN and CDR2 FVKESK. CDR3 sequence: CASSQGLGWREQFF. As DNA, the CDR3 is TGTGCCAGCAGCCAGGGACTTGGATGGCGTGAGCAGTTCTTC.

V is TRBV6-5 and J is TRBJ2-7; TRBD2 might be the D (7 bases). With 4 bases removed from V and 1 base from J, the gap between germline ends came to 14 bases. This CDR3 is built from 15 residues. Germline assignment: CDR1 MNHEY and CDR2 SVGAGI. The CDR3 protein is CASSSYAGASYEQYF. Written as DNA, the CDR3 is TGTGCCAGCAGTTCCTATGCGGGGGCTTCCTACGAGCAGTACTTC.

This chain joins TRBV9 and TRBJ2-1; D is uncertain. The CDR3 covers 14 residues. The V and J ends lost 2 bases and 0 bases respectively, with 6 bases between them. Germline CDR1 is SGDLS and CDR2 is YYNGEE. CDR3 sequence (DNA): TGTGCCAGCAGCGTGACTTACTCCTACAATGAGCAGTTCTTC. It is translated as CASSVTYSYNEQFF.

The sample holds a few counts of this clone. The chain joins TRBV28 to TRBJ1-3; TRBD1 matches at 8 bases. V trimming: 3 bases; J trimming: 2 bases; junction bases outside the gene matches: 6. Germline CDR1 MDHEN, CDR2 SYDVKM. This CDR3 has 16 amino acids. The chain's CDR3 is CASSLLTGAPGNTIYF. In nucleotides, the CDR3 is TGTGCCAGCAGTTTGCTGACAGGGGCCCCTGGAAACACCATATATTTT.

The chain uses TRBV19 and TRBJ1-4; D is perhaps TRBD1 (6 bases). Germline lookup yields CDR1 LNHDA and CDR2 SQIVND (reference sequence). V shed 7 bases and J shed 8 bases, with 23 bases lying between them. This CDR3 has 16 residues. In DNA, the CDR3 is TGTGCCAGTATGGGGCAGGGGTATTCGTCTGGAGAAAAACTGTTTTTT. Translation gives CASMGQGYSSGEKLFF.

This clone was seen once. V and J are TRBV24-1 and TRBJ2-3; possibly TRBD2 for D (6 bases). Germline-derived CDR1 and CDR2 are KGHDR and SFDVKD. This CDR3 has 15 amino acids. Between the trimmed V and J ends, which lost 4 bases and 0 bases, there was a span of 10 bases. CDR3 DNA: TGTGCCACCAGTGACCACGGACTAAGCACAGATACGCAGTATTTT. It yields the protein CATSDHGLSTDTQYF.

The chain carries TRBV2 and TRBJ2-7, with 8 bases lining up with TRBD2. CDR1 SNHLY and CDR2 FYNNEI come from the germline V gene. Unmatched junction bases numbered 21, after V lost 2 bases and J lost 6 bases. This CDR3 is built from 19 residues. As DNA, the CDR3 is TGTGCCAGCAGTGAACGGTGGTCAGGGCTAGCGGGCCCTATACGCGAGCAGTACTTC. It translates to CASSERWSGLAGPIREQYF.

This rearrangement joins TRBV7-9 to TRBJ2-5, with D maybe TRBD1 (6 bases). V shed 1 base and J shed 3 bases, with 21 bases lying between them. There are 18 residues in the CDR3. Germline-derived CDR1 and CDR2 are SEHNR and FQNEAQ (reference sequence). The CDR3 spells CASSLDTGFLLAEETQYF. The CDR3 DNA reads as TGTGCCAGCAGCTTAGACACAGGGTTTCTTTTAGCTGAAGAGACCCAGTACTTC.

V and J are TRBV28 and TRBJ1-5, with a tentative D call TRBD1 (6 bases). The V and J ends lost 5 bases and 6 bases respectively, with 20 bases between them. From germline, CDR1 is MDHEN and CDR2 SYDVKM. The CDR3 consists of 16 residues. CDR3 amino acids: CASSPPRGGRGQPQHF. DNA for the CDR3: TGTGCCAGCAGTCCCCCCCGCGGGGGGCGCGGTCAGCCCCAGCATTTT.